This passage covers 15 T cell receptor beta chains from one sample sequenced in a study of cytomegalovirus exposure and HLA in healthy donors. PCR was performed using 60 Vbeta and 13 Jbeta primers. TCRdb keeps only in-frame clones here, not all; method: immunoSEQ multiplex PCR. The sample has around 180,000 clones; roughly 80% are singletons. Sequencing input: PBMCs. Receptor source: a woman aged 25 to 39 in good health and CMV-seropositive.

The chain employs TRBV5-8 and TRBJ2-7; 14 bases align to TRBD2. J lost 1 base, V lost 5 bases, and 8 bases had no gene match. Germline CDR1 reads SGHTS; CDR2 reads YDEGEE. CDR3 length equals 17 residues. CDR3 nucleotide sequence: TGTGCCAGCAGTCCCGGGACTAGCGGGAGAGAATCCTACGAGCAGTACTTC. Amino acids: CASSPGTSGRESYEQYF.

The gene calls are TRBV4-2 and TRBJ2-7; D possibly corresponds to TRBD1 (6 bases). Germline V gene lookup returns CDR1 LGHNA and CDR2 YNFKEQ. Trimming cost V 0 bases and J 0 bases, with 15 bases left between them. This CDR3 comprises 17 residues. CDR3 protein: CASSQDPIRTVSYEQYF. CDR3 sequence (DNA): TGTGCCAGCAGCCAAGATCCAATCAGGACAGTCTCCTACGAGCAGTACTTC.

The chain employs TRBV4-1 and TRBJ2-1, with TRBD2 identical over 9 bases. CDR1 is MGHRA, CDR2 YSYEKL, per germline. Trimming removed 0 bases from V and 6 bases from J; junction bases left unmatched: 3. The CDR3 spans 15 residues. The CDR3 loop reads CASSQEGGGANEQFF. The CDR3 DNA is TGCGCCAGCAGCCAAGAGGGCGGGGGGGCCAATGAGCAGTTCTTC.

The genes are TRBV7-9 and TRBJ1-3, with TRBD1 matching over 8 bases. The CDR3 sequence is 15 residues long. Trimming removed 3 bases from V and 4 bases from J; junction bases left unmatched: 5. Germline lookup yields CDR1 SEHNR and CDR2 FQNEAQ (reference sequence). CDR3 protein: CASSFDRGAGNTIYF. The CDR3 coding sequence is TGTGCCAGCAGCTTTGACAGGGGCGCGGGAAACACCATATATTTT. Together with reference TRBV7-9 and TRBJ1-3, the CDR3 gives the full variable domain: DTGVSQNPRHKITKRGQNVTFRCDPISEHNRLYWYRQTLGQGPEFLTYFQNEAQLEKSRLLSDRFSAERPKGSFSTLEIQRTEQGDSAMYLCASSFDRGAGNTIYFGEGSWLTVV.

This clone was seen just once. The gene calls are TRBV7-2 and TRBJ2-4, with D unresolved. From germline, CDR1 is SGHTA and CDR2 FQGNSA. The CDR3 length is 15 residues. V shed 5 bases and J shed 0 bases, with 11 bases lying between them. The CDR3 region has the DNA TGTGCCAGCAGCCATCTAGGCACAGCCAAAAACATTCAGTACTTC. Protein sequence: CASSHLGTAKNIQYF.

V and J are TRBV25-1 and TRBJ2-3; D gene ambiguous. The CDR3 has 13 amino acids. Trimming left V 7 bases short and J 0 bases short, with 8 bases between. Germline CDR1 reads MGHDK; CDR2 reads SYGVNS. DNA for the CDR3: TGTGCCAGCAAGCAAATCAGCACAGATACGCAGTATTTT. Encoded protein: CASKQISTDTQYF.

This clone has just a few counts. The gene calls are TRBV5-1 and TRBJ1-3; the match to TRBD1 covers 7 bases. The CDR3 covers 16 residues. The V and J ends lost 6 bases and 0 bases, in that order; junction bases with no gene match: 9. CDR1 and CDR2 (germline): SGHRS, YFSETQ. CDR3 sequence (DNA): TGCGCCAGCAAAGGGGGCCCCCAAAACTCTGGAAACACCATATATTTT. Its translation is CASKGGPQNSGNTIYF.

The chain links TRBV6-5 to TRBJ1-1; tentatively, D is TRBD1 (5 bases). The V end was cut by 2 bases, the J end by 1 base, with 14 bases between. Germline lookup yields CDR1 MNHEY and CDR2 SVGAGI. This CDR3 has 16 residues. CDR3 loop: CASSYASVTGNTEAFF. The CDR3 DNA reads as TGTGCCAGCAGTTACGCGTCAGTAACAGGGAACACTGAAGCTTTCTTT.

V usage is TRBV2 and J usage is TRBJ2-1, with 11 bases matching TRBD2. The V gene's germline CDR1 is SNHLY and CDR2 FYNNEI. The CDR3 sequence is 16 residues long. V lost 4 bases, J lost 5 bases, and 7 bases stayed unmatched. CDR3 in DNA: TGTGCCAGCAGTGCTCCTCTAGCGGGAGGCAACAATGAGCAGTTCTTC. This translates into CASSAPLAGGNNEQFF.

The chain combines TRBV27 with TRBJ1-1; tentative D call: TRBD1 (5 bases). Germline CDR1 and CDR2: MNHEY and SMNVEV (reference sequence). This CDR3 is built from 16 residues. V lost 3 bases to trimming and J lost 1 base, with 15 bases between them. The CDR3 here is CASSFFWGTENTEAFF. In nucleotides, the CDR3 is TGTGCCAGCAGTTTCTTTTGGGGCACCGAGAACACTGAAGCTTTCTTT.

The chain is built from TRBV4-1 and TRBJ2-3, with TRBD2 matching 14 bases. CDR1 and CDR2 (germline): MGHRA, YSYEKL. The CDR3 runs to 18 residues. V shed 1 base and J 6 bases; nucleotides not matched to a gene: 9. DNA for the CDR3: TGCGCCAGCAGCCAAGTCGGACTAGCGGGGGGAGGCAGGGATACGCAGTATTTT. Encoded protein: CASSQVGLAGGGRDTQYF.

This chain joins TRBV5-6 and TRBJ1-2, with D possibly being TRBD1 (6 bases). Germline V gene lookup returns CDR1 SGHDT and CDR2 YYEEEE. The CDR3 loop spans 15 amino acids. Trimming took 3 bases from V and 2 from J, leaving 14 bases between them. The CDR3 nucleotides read TGTGCCAGCAGCTCAACAGGGATTGGGAACTATGGCTACACCTTC. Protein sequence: CASSSTGIGNYGYTF.

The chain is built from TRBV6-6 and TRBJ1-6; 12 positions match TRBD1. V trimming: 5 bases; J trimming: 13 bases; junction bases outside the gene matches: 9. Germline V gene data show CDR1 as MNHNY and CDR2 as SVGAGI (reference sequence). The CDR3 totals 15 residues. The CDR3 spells CASSLRDRGLVPLHF. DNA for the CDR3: TGTGCCAGCAGTCTCCGGGACAGGGGGCTGGTCCCCCTCCACTTT.

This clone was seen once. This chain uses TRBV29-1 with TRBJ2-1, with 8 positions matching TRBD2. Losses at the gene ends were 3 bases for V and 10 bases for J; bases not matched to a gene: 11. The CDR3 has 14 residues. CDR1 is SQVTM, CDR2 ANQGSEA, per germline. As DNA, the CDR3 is TGCAGCGTTGAGGTGCGGGGGGTCGCGGGGGAGCAGTTCTTC. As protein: CSVEVRGVAGEQFF.

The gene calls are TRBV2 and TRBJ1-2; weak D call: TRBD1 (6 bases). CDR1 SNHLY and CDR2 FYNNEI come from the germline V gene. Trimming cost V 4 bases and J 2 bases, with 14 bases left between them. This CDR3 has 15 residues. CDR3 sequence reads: CASSGLGHSNYGYTF. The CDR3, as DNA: TGTGCCAGCAGTGGTTTGGGACACTCAAACTATGGCTACACCTTC.